Given below is one T cell receptor beta chain in context. CDR1 and CDR2 from the germline V gene are SGHTA and FQGNSA. CDR3 length: 17 amino acids. V shed 5 bases and J shed 6 bases, with 22 bases lying between them. This entry is derived from a study of OX40 agonist ivuxolimab in advanced cancers. Profiled with immunoSEQ multiplex PCR; TCRdb holds only in-frame clones, not every one. This sample has about 20,000 clones, with roughly 80% found just once. This material consisted of CD4+ or CD8+ T cells sorted from blood, taken in a trial of the OX40 agonist ivuxolimab. The rearrangement links TRBV7-2 to TRBJ2-2; either TRBD1 or TRBD2 may fit D (6 bases each). This clonotype was obtained from an adult with an advanced solid tumor such as melanoma, head and neck, liver or kidney cancer. The CDR3 here is CASSPGARGATAGELFF. The CDR3 DNA follows: TGTGCCAGCAGCCCAGGTGCGAGGGGGGCGACGGCCGGGGAGCTGTTTTTT.